Listed here are 14 T cell receptor beta chains from one sample, sequenced in a study of shared clonotypes between healthy human individuals. Method: immunoSEQ multiplex PCR; TCRdb's copy keeps in-frame clones and lacks some. The sample has 2 million to 3 million clones; around nine tenths are singletons. Sequenced input: naive CD4+ T cells sorted from blood. Stated subset: CD45RA+ positively selected. These TCRs come from a man between 18 and 29 years old in good health.

The CDR3 sequence is CASSGLKGTGELFF. DNA of the CDR3: TGTGCCAGCAGTGGACTAAAGGGCACCGGGGAGCTGTTTTTT. The J gene is TRBJ2-2, the V gene TRBV2; D is perhaps TRBD2 (5 bases). This CDR3 is 14 amino acids long. V lost 4 bases and J lost 4, with 10 bases in between. CDR1 and CDR2 from the germline V gene are SNHLY and FYNNEI.

V usage is TRBV27 and J usage is TRBJ2-7; 7 nucleotides align to TRBD2. With 6 bases clipped from V and 7 bases from J, the junction kept 12 bases outside the gene matches. The CDR3 is made up of 14 amino acids. Germline loops: CDR1 MNHEY, CDR2 SMNVEV (reference sequence). The CDR3 bases are TGTGCCAGCAGCCGACTAGCTGAAGCCTCAGAGCAGTACTTC. Protein product: CASSRLAEASEQYF.

This sequence joins TRBV11-2 and TRBJ2-3; 9 bases align to TRBD1. Germline V gene sequence: CDR1 SGHAT, CDR2 FQNNGV. With V trimmed by 6 bases and J by 4 bases, 17 bases remained unmatched. This CDR3 spans 18 amino acids. DNA for the CDR3: TGTGCCAGCAGGCCAATAAACCGAAGGACAGGGGTGGCAGATACGCAGTATTTT. Its translation is CASRPINRRTGVADTQYF.

This chain joins TRBV2 and TRBJ1-2, with unresolved D. Looked up from germline, CDR1 is SNHLY and CDR2 is FYNNEI. The CDR3 totals 12 residues. V lost 4 bases to trimming and J lost 8 bases, with 11 bases between them. The CDR3 spells CASSAVPRGYTF. The CDR3 DNA reads TGTGCCAGCAGTGCAGTCCCCCGCGGCTACACCTTC.

V is TRBV7-2 and J is TRBJ2-3, with TRBD2 as a possible D gene (6 bases). Germline CDR1 SGHTA, CDR2 FQGNSA. The CDR3 loop spans 16 amino acids. V lost 3 bases, J lost 2 bases, and 15 bases lay in between. The CDR3 nucleotides read TGTGCCAGCAGCTTGGGACTCCCGACAATCACAGATACGCAGTATTTT. It yields the protein CASSLGLPTITDTQYF.

CDR3 loop: CAWSRTAGYEQYF. The DNA for the CDR3 is TGTGCCTGGAGTCGGACCGCCGGCTACGAGCAGTACTTC. The V and J genes are TRBV30 and TRBJ2-7, with D hard to call. Trimming left V 2 bases short and J 3 bases short, with 11 bases between. The germline V gene has CDR1 GTSNPN and CDR2 SVGIG (reference sequence). This CDR3 spans 13 amino acids.

In its sample, this clone was seen once. This chain connects TRBV28 to TRBJ1-2; 10 positions agree with TRBD1. In germline, CDR1 is MDHEN, CDR2 SYDVKM. V shed 10 bases and J 4 bases; nucleotides not matched to a gene: 9. The CDR3 consists of 14 residues. The CDR3 loop reads CATTDRGRVYGYTF. As DNA, the CDR3 is TGTGCCACCACCGACAGGGGGCGCGTCTATGGCTACACCTTC.

The chain recombines TRBV9 with TRBJ2-3; D not resolved. The ends were cut back, 4 bases at V and 3 bases at J, with 12 bases in the middle. The CDR3 contains 14 residues. Germline CDR1 SGDLS, CDR2 YYNGEE. CDR3 sequence reads: CASSQRPATDTQYF. In DNA, the CDR3 is TGTGCCAGCAGCCAGAGGCCGGCTACAGATACGCAGTATTTT.

The rearrangement links TRBV30 to TRBJ1-4, with 7 positions matching TRBD1. J lost 8 bases, V lost 1 base, and 16 bases had no gene match. Germline V gene sequence: CDR1 GTSNPN, CDR2 SVGIG (reference sequence). This CDR3 contains 17 residues. CDR3 sequence reads: CAWSAVPSQGGREKLFF. Here the CDR3 DNA reads TGTGCCTGGAGTGCTGTACCTTCTCAGGGGGGTCGGGAAAAACTGTTTTTT.

The chain couples TRBV7-2 to TRBJ2-3, with TRBD2 identical over 10 bases. The V segment lost 4 bases and the J segment 7 bases; nucleotides outside the gene matches: 5. This CDR3 is built from 14 residues. Germline values: CDR1 SGHTA, CDR2 FQGNSA. The CDR3 region is CASSSSGSTNTQYF. CDR3 DNA sequence: TGTGCCAGCAGCTCTAGCGGGAGCACGAATACGCAGTATTTT.

V gene TRBV6-5 combines with J gene TRBJ2-7, with 7 bases fitting TRBD1. V was pared by 4 bases and J by 8 bases, with 8 bases of the junction left unmatched. This CDR3 has 13 amino acids. The V gene's germline CDR1 is MNHEY and CDR2 SVGAGI. The CDR3 sequence: CASSSPWDSQQYF. The CDR3 DNA sequence: TGTGCCAGCAGTTCGCCATGGGACAGTCAGCAGTACTTC.

This clone has just one count. V usage is TRBV25-1 and J usage is TRBJ1-4; the match to TRBD1 covers 8 bases. With V trimmed by 2 bases and J by 4 bases, 6 bases remained unmatched. The CDR3 is 16 amino acids. The germline V gene encodes CDR1 MGHDK and CDR2 SYGVNS. The CDR3 region is CASSETLTGDNEKLFF. The CDR3 nucleotides read TGTGCCAGCAGTGAAACCCTGACAGGGGATAATGAAAAACTGTTTTTT.

Comments on this clone: Other nucleotide sequences in the sample specify the same CDR3. This chain joins TRBV5-1 and TRBJ2-5; D may be TRBD1 (5 bases). Looked up from germline, CDR1 is SGHRS and CDR2 is YFSETQ. CDR3 size: 12 residues. V lost 0 bases, J lost 5 bases, and 5 bases lay in between. The CDR3 region is CASSLEGETQYF. The CDR3, as DNA: TGCGCCAGCAGCTTGGAGGGGGAGACCCAGTACTTC.

This clone has a handful of counts. The chain is built from TRBV30 and TRBJ1-6; 7 nucleotides line up with TRBD1. The CDR3 covers 14 residues. V was pared by 5 bases and J by 9 bases, with 10 bases of the junction left unmatched. Germline V gives CDR1 GTSNPN, CDR2 SVGIG (reference sequence). CDR3 amino acids: CAWAYLQGPSPLHF. For the CDR3, the DNA is TGTGCCTGGGCGTACCTACAGGGGCCTTCACCCCTCCACTTT.